This TCR beta chain was retrieved from a study of shared clonotypes between healthy human individuals. About this clone itself: This same CDR3 is encoded by further DNA sequences in the sample.

Positively selected for CCR7, the CD45RO-negative cells used as naive CD8 cells excluded terminally differentiated effector memory CD45RA+ cells. Only in-frame clones appear in the TCRdb table, and some are missing; sequencing was by immunoSEQ multiplex PCR. Of millions of clones in the sample, about 92% were seen once. The CDR3 has 13 amino acids. Trimming removed 6 bases from V and 2 bases from J, with 11 bases in between. Germline CDR1 reads SGHDN; CDR2 reads FVKESK. The sequence was obtained from a man younger than 35 in good health. Some clones in this sample may be carry-over from other donors' samples. This chain joins TRBV14 and TRBJ2-7; D perhaps matches TRBD2 (5 bases). The sample comprised naive CD8+ T cells from PBMCs. The CDR3 loop is CASRRSGAYEQYF. As DNA, the CDR3 is TGTGCCAGCAGACGATCCGGGGCCTACGAGCAGTACTTC.